This T cell receptor (beta chain) was obtained from a study of identical twins. TCRdb re-called the 5' RACE reads through MiXCR, storing one row per CDR3 protein. The profile shows 280,000 or so distinct CDR3 sequences, roughly 8.6% of them singletons. Trimming cost V 6 bases and J 10 bases; bases outside gene matches: 13. The CDR3 is 14 amino acids. Germline loops: CDR1 DFQATT, CDR2 SNEGSKA (reference sequence). These same records also appear under a second study, on yellow fever vaccine responses in identical twins.

This clonotype originated in a woman under 30 in good health. Sample: memory (CD45RO+) T cells sorted from blood. The gene calls are TRBV20-1 and TRBJ2-3; 10 bases align to TRBD1. The chain's CDR3 is CSASLEGTGVPQYF. CDR3 nucleotide sequence: TGCAGTGCCAGCCTTGAGGGGACAGGGGTGCCGCAGTATTTT.